The clone carrying this TCR beta chain was observed a single time. This entry belongs to a study of metastatic and nonmetastatic thyroid tumors. All patients were treatment-naive before thyroid surgery. With MiXCR, TCRdb called clones anew from the PCR reads. The data show around 30,000 clones, approximately 16% seen once. The CDR3 loop spans 14 amino acids. Per the germline V gene, CDR1 is DFQATT and CDR2 is SNEGSKA (reference sequence). With 5 bases clipped from V and 12 bases from J, the junction kept 10 bases outside the gene matches. The chain employs TRBV20-1 and TRBJ2-1, with 13 bases lining up with TRBD2. The receptor comes from a male donor with papillary thyroid cancer or a benign thyroid nodule (not recorded which). Some clones in this sample may be carry-over from other donors' samples. Source material: blood. CDR3 residues: CSARGLAGVNAQFF. The CDR3 bases are TGCAGTGCTCGTGGACTAGCGGGAGTCAACGCGCAGTTCTTC.